Described below is a single T cell receptor beta chain sequence and its context. This specimen comes from a study of blood T cell repertoires in COVID-19. Clones were read by immunoSEQ multiplex PCR, and TCRdb kept only the in-frame ones, dropping some. The table shows around 300,000 clones, with about nine tenths occurring only once. This CDR3 comprises 16 residues. The trim removed 5 bases at V and 1 base at J, leaving 11 bases unmatched. CDR1 and CDR2 (germline): SEHNR, FQNEAQ (reference sequence). The gene calls are TRBV7-9 and TRBJ2-7, with TRBD2 matching 7 bases. What was sequenced was PBMCs or T cells enriched from blood (not recorded which). The TCR comes from a woman aged 25 to 39 who had recovered from COVID-19. Here the CDR3 reads CASSKRDSGPSYEQYF. The CDR3 region has the DNA TGTGCCAGCAGCAAGCGGGATAGCGGGCCTTCCTACGAGCAGTACTTC.